This paragraph reports one T cell receptor (beta chain). Its binding antigen is unknown. Base qualities are not recorded, but no much larger clone differs from it by a single base. TCR beta CDR3 regions were amplified from RNA transcripts for repertoire sequencing. A first-round RT-PCR used HTBI primers with the Qiagen OneStep RT-PCR kit, followed by a second-round multiplex PCR, size selection and purification. Libraries were sequenced on an Illumina HiSeq2000 using paired-end 100 bp reads. The study's processing was this. Reads were processed with SOAPnuke, discarding reads with adapters, uncalled bases, mean Phred below 15, or no exact constant-primer or identifier match. COPE v1.2.5 was used to merge high-quality paired reads. Clonotypes were defined as unique nucleotide sequences and were aligned to IMGT TRB V, D and J references using MiTCR v1.1. The analysis was limited to V-J combinations with a frequency above 0.0001, which together covered more than 99% of repertoires. A TCR clonal expansion and chaos score per V-J combination was defined as the ratio of F50 clonal expansion to chaos observed in the TCRdist matrix. Welch's t-statistics and random forest were used to reduce the features to about a dozen V-J combinations, which were then used as input to a naive Bayes classifier. The similarity between thyroid and blood repertoires was quantified using the Morisita-Horn index. In-frame beta chains were kept once TCRdb had trimmed the public reads at Q25 with fastp and called clones with MiXCR. Rows are combined by CDR3 protein, so each entry shows the most common genes and DNA. The authors' filters were not applied to this entry. The sample table contains roughly 400,000 distinct CDR3 sequences; only one count was recorded for around 19% of them. The ten most abundant clones make up roughly 1.4% of the sample.

Ophthalmopathy patients had moderately to severely active disease, Clinical Activity Score of at least 3, NOSPECS grade of at least 4, and disease duration under 3 months. Anyone with other autoimmune diseases, uncontrolled infections, pregnancy or lactation was excluded from the study. Clinical symptoms, serum thyroxine, TRAb, thyroid ultrasound and orbital computed tomography were used for diagnosis. Ficoll-Paque density gradient centrifugation was used to isolate PBMCs from about 9 ml of fresh peripheral blood. Trizol reagent was used to extract the total RNA, and its quality was then checked on an Agilent 2100 Bioanalyzer. This record belongs to a study of Graves' ophthalmopathy and Graves' hyperthyroidism (dated by TCRdb to the late 2010s). Context from the whole study: Peripheral blood was collected before any treatment was given, at the time of initial diagnosis. To tell Graves' ophthalmopathy apart from Graves' hyperthyroidism, and to predict which patients would progress to ophthalmopathy, the study relied on TCR beta repertoire signatures. In total, some 130 blood samples were TCR-sequenced: around 42 ophthalmopathy, approximately 80 hyperthyroidism and roughly 17 hyperthyroidism-to-ophthalmopathy patients. A discovery set of about 99 patients (around 44 ophthalmopathy, some 58 stable hyperthyroidism) was enrolled to explore V-J signatures distinguishing ophthalmopathy from hyperthyroidism. An independent validation cohort comprised some 18 hyperthyroidism patients and over 15 patients who later progressed from hyperthyroidism to ophthalmopathy. In roughly 6 hyperthyroidism patients, T-cell repertoires of thyroid tissue and blood were compared. Following sampling, methimazole starting at 30 mg daily was administered to hyperthyroidism patients, and high-dose intravenous methylprednisolone was administered to ophthalmopathy patients. The 75 to 100 discovery patients were divided at random into training and test sets in a 7:3 ratio.

Per the germline V gene (reference sequence), PRHDT is the CDR1 and FYEKMQ is the CDR2. The CDR3 spans 13 residues, from the cysteine through the phenylalanine. Solely the CDR3 DNA is kept, with 39 bases framed from the first base. V is reduced by 5 bases and J by 7 bases, leaving a spacing of 9 bases between them. Overall study results and their limits: In validation, the model predicted ophthalmopathy progression with less than 71% sensitivity and around 72% specificity; some 13 predicted patients were CT-confirmed with GO in a median of approximately six months. Sample size was not predetermined statistically, and investigators were not blinded to group allocation. The 13-signature model separated ophthalmopathy from stable hyperthyroidism with approximately 90% sensitivity and roughly 84% specificity in cross-validation, and 80%/75% in the test set. Most expanded thyroid clonotypes with a frequency above 0.001 also appeared in blood, which suggests that blood repertoires may reflect the immune response in the thyroid.

This receptor chain uses TRBV13 and TRBJ1-6; D gene: possibly TRBD1, on 6 matching bases. This TCR was recovered from a woman between 18 and 30 years old with Graves' ophthalmopathy. Donor details come from another sample of the same person, matched by shared clones. Source material: peripheral blood. The DNA sequence follows: TGTGCCAGCAGCCGGGACATAAATTCACCCCTCCACTTT. This translates into CASSRDINSPLHF.